The present entry profiles one T cell receptor (beta chain) with its context. Each CDR3 protein gets one entry in TCRdb, which reprocessed the 5' RACE reads and gives no DNA. The sample includes under 500,000 distinct CDR3 sequences. The sample is drawn from a study of T cells expressing NK-cell markers. The germline V gene has CDR1 MDHEN and CDR2 SYDVKM. This CDR3 region has 14 residues. V and J are TRBV28 and TRBJ1-2; TCRdb returns TRBD1, unconfirmable since there is no DNA. This TCR was sampled from a woman aged 18-69 years in good health. Sequences were obtained from blood T cells: a sorted CD56 or NKG2C T cell subset, CD4+ or CD8+ T cells, or bulk PBMC T cells (not recorded which). CDR3 protein: CASSRPEGNYGYTF.